Included here is one T cell receptor beta chain sequence, with context. Authors' processing steps: Amplification of reference gene primers was used by the study to estimate nucleated cell counts. TCRdb's copy holds only in-frame clones and misses some; the assay was immunoSEQ multiplex PCR. V and J calls and clone size are copied from that table; D and trimming were computed from the DNA. The sample consists of 350,000 to 450,000 clones, 80% to 90% of them appearing once. This entry comes from a study of blood T cell repertoires in COVID-19. Study-wide context: From the United States, Italy and Spain came samples of acute and convalescent COVID-19. Sources were T cells, B-cell-depleted T cells, or PBMCs; the material itself was cDNA or gDNA.

Material for sequencing was peripheral blood. The source is a woman aged 55-70 years with COVID-19, enrolled during active disease.

Written as DNA, the CDR3 is TGTGCCAGCAGCGGGGGACTAGTAAGCACCGGGGAGCTGTTTTTT. This encodes CASSGGLVSTGELFF. The rearrangement links TRBV7-6 to TRBJ2-2; 8 positions match TRBD2. CDR1 and CDR2 from the germline V gene are SGHVS and FNYEAQ. This CDR3 is 15 amino acids long. V shed 5 bases and J 4 bases; nucleotides not matched to a gene: 6.